The sequence of this T cell receptor beta chain was determined in a study of tumor-infiltrating lymphocytes in oesophageal squamous cell carcinoma (dated by TCRdb to 2016 to 2017). Points on this clonotype: Its antigen is currently not known. Base qualities are not recorded, but no much larger clone differs from it by a single base.

Receptors were amplified or captured by PCR. For sequencing, an Illumina HiSeq 2000 was employed. TCRdb redid the processing of the public reads, applying fastp at Q25 and MiXCR, and retained in-frame beta chains. For every CDR3 protein sequence, its rows merge into one entry that carries the most common genes and DNA. Counted in this sample were some 12,000 distinct CDR3 sequences; approximately 50% of them appeared once. The ten largest make up 35% to 50% of the sample. The CDR3 spans 15 residues, from the cysteine through the phenylalanine. Just CDR3 DNA is preserved here, 45 bases in frame from base 1. Trimming takes 3 bases off V and 7 bases off J; junction bases not matched to a gene: 5. The germline V gene yields SGHRS for CDR1 and YFSETQ for CDR2.

The receptor comes from a female donor with esophageal squamous cell carcinoma. The sequence joins TRBV5-1 to TRBJ2-1; 12 bases in the junction line up with TRBD2. Input material: esophageal tumor tissue. The CDR3 loop reads CASSWGTSGLNEQFF. The nucleotides read TGCGCCAGCAGCTGGGGGACTAGCGGGTTGAATGAGCAGTTCTTC.